These 14 T cell receptor beta chains share one sample of origin, sequenced in a study of blood T cell repertoires in COVID-19. Clones were read by immunoSEQ multiplex PCR, and TCRdb kept only the in-frame ones, dropping some. The data contain approximately 130,000 clones, around 81% of them singletons. Sequencing was carried out using peripheral blood. These receptors all stem from a woman aged 60-70 years with active or convalescent COVID-19.

The chain has TRBV21-1 and TRBJ2-1; the tabulated D call, TRBD2, remains unverified against the DNA. TRBV21-1 is a pseudogene locus. The CDR3 is 13 residues long. The CDR3, as DNA: TGTGCCAGCAGCAATTGGAGGGCCGGGGAGCAGTTCTTC. Protein product: CASSNWRAGEQFF.

This clone was seen more than once but under ten times. V usage is TRBV2 and J usage is TRBJ2-2, with 11 nucleotides matching TRBD1. The CDR3 covers 16 residues. The V gene end was trimmed by 6 bases and the J gene end by 4 bases; junction bases not matched to a gene: 7. Germline V gene data show CDR1 as SNHLY and CDR2 as FYNNEI. The CDR3 nucleotides read TGTGCCAGCAGCCTCGGGACAGGGGGGGTCACCGGGGAGCTGTTTTTT. It specifies CASSLGTGGVTGELFF.

This clone was counted only a few times. Here the CDR3 DNA reads TGTGCCAGCAGTGAACTGAGGGCTGAGGGTACTGAAGCTTTCTTT. Translated, it gives CASSELRAEGTEAFF. This sequence joins TRBV2 and TRBJ1-1; D unclear. Trimming took 2 bases from V and 5 from J, leaving 15 bases between them. CDR3 length equals 15 residues. The V gene's germline CDR1 is SNHLY and CDR2 FYNNEI.

The chain has TRBV7-2 and TRBJ2-3, with 10 bases aligning to TRBD2. The CDR3 is 16 amino acids. Trimming at V came to 5 bases and at J to 0 bases, leaving 5 bases not matched to a gene. CDR1 and CDR2 (germline): SGHTA, FQGNSA. CDR3 loop: CASSETSGYSTDTQYF. The CDR3 DNA reads TGTGCCAGCAGCGAGACTAGCGGGTATAGCACAGATACGCAGTATTTT.

The V gene is TRBV11-1, the J gene TRBJ1-1, with a weak D call TRBD1 (6 bases). The CDR3 sequence is 14 residues long. Deletions cut 6 bases from V and 2 bases from J, with 13 bases between. Germline V lookup: CDR1 SGHAT, CDR2 FQDESV (reference sequence). CDR3 DNA sequence: TGTGCCAGCAGGTACAGGGCCTACAACACTGAAGCTTTCTTT. Protein product: CASRYRAYNTEAFF.

The J gene is TRBJ2-1, the V gene TRBV2, with a tentative D call TRBD2 (5 bases). The CDR3 is made up of 12 amino acids. CDR1 is SNHLY and CDR2 is FYNNEI in the germline V gene. V lost 8 bases to trimming and J lost 0 bases, with 5 bases between them. CDR3 sequence (DNA): TGTGCCAGCGGGAGCTCCTACAATGAGCAGTTCTTC. It specifies CASGSSYNEQFF.

The V call is TRBV6-7, the J call TRBJ2-7; perhaps TRBD1 as D (5 bases). TRBV6-7 carries the ORF label, with uncertain function. Trimming took off 6 bases at V and 0 bases at J, with 15 bases between the two ends. This CDR3 has 15 amino acids. The CDR3 coding sequence is TGTGCCAGCAGCCACACGTACAGGTTCTCCTACGAGCAGTACGTC. Its translation is CASSHTYRFSYEQYV.

The V call is TRBV4-2, the J call TRBJ1-1; TRBD1 agrees at 11 bases. CDR3 length: 15 residues. Trimming took 5 bases from V and 3 from J; bases not matched to a gene: 5. CDR1 is LGHNA, CDR2 YNFKEQ, per germline. The CDR3 loop reads CASSLDRGRDTEAFF. The CDR3 nucleotides read TGTGCCAGCAGCTTGGACAGGGGGCGCGACACTGAAGCTTTCTTT.

The genes are TRBV19 and TRBJ1-2, with D maybe TRBD1 (6 bases). The germline CDR1 and CDR2 sequences are LNHDA and SQIVND (reference sequence). Deletions cut 6 bases from V and 8 bases from J, with 28 bases between. The CDR3 has 17 residues. The CDR3 is CASSTNFGARGTKGYTF. The CDR3 region has the DNA TGTGCCAGTAGCACTAATTTTGGTGCCAGGGGAACGAAAGGCTACACCTTC.

V and J are TRBV5-1 and TRBJ1-4; D unresolved. This CDR3 has 15 amino acids. V lost 3 bases and J lost 5, with 14 bases in between. Germline V gene lookup returns CDR1 SGHRS and CDR2 YFSETQ. The DNA for the CDR3 is TGCGCCAGCAGCTCCCGTGGGAGTGCGAATGAAAAACTGTTTTTT. Translating it yields CASSSRGSANEKLFF.

V gene TRBV7-9 combines with J gene TRBJ2-3; no firm D call. CDR1 and CDR2 from the germline V gene are SEHNR and FQNEAQ (reference sequence). Trimming removed 3 bases at V and 0 bases at J, with 10 bases between. CDR3 length: 15 amino acids. The CDR3 here is CASSFGASSTDTQYF. The CDR3 bases are TGTGCCAGCAGCTTTGGAGCCTCTAGCACAGATACGCAGTATTTT.

V usage is TRBV2 and J usage is TRBJ1-4; D unresolved. Per the germline V gene, CDR1 is SNHLY and CDR2 is FYNNEI. Trimming took off 6 bases at V and 7 bases at J, with 12 bases between the two ends. The CDR3 sequence is 13 residues long. CDR3 protein: CASRPNTGEKLFF. CDR3 bases: TGTGCCAGCAGACCTAACACGGGTGAAAAACTGTTTTTT.

The genes are TRBV6-1 and TRBJ1-1, with D possibly being TRBD1 (5 bases). The V end lost 5 bases, the J end lost 8 bases, and 12 bases lay between the germline ends. The CDR3 has 12 amino acids. CDR1 and CDR2 (germline): MNHNS, SASEGT. DNA for the CDR3: TGTGCCAGCAGTCCCCCGGCAGGGGAAGCTTTCTTT. It translates to CASSPPAGEAFF.

The chain employs TRBV27 and TRBJ1-6; D is uncertain. The CDR3 consists of 16 residues. The ends were cut back, 4 bases at V and 4 bases at J, with 14 bases in the middle. Germline loops: CDR1 MNHEY, CDR2 SMNVEV (reference sequence). CDR3 in amino acids: CASSSQYGAYNSPLHF. As DNA, the CDR3 is TGTGCCAGCAGTTCGCAATATGGAGCGTATAATTCACCCCTCCACTTT.